These T cell receptor beta chains were read from a single sample in a study of blood T cell repertoires in COVID-19. TCRdb's copy holds only in-frame clones and misses some; the assay was immunoSEQ multiplex PCR. The sample records about 220,000 clones, about 80% being singletons. The source material was peripheral blood. The origin of the receptors is a woman in her thirties who had recovered from COVID-19. CDR3s include the opening cysteine and the closing phenylalanine or tryptophan. The D gene is left open where the match is weak. Clone size appears in some rows only: once, few, many, or a class for an expanded clone.

TGTGCCAGTAGGAGGACGGGGTTAGCTAACTATGGCTACACCTTC	CASRRTGLANYGYTF	TRBV19	few	.	TRBJ1-2
TGTGCCAGCAGTCCGGACACAACCGTTTATAGCAATCAGCCCCAGCATTTT	CASSPDTTVYSNQPQHF	TRBV28	.	.	TRBJ1-5
TGTGCCAGCAGGCCAAGGTGGGCCTCCGAGCAGTACTTC	CASRPRWASEQYF	TRBV3-1/TRBV3-2	.	.	TRBJ2-7
TGTGCCAGCAGTGAGACGGGGACTAGCGGGAGCTTGTTCTTC	CASSETGTSGSLFF	TRBV2	.	TRBD2	TRBJ2-1
TGTGCCAGCAGCTTGACTTGGGGAGGGGCGTATGGCTACACCTTC	CASSLTWGGAYGYTF	TRBV5-4	.	.	TRBJ1-2
TGTGCCAGCAGCCCCACTGTTCAGGTCGAGCAGTACTTC	CASSPTVQVEQYF	TRBV6-6	few	.	TRBJ2-7
TGTGCCAGCAGTGAAGGGCTAGCGGGATTGGGGTACGAGCAGTACTTC	CASSEGLAGLGYEQYF	TRBV6-4	.	TRBD2	TRBJ2-7
TGTGCCAGCAGCGTAGGGACTAGCGGAAGCAATGAGCAGTTCTTC	CASSVGTSGSNEQFF	TRBV9	.	TRBD2	TRBJ2-1
TGTGCCAGCCGGAATTTCGGGAGTGAGAGGGAGCTGTTTTTT	CASRNFGSERELFF	TRBV7-9	.	.	TRBJ2-2
TGTGCCAGCAGCCGCCGGGGGGAGGAGACCCAGTACTTC	CASSRRGEETQYF	TRBV7-8	.	TRBD2	TRBJ2-5
TGTGCCAGCAGCCGAACTTTAGCGGGAGGGCCCCGCAATGAGCAGTTCTTC	CASSRTLAGGPRNEQFF	TRBV13	few	TRBD2	TRBJ2-1
TGTGCCAGCAGTGAAGTTAAGAGATACTATTTCGCGGGCACAGATACGCAGTATTTT	CASSEVKRYYFAGTDTQYF	TRBV6-1	.	.	TRBJ2-3
TGTGCCAGTAGTAGCGGGAGGCCAGATACGCAGTATTTT	CASSSGRPDTQYF	TRBV19	.	TRBD2	TRBJ2-3
TGTGCCACCAGTGATTTGCTGGCGGGAGGCAGTGAGCAGTTCTTC	CATSDLLAGGSEQFF	TRBV24-1	few	TRBD2	TRBJ2-1
TGTGCCACCAGTGATTTGTACTCCCCCTACGAGCAGTTCTTC	CATSDLYSPYEQFF	TRBV24-1	.	.	TRBJ2-1
TGCGCCAGCAGCCAAGACATTAGACTAGGGCACCGAGAGCAGTACTTC	CASSQDIRLGHREQYF	TRBV4-1	.	.	TRBJ2-7
TGCAGCGTTGACGTACTAGCGGGCCTAAATGAGCAGTTCTTC	CSVDVLAGLNEQFF	TRBV29-1	.	TRBD2	TRBJ2-1
TGTGCCAGCAGTCCAACCGGCCGGTGGGCCAGCACAGGAGATACGCAGTATTTT	CASSPTGRWASTGDTQYF	TRBV28	.	.	TRBJ2-3
TGCGCCAGCAGCCAGCAACAGAACACTGAAGCTTTCTTT	CASSQQQNTEAFF	TRBV4-1	few	.	TRBJ1-1
TGTGCCAGCAGTTTATCCACGGGGTTAAGGGTGCCGCAGTATTTT	CASSLSTGLRVPQYF	TRBV28	.	.	TRBJ2-3
TGTGCCAACGGGCTTCGGGGGGCGTCTAATTCACCCCTCCACTTT	CANGLRGASNSPLHF	TRBV6-5	.	.	TRBJ1-6
TGTGCCAGCAGCGGCGGGACAGGAGCCTACGAGCAGTACTTC	CASSGGTGAYEQYF	TRBV5-5	.	TRBD1	TRBJ2-7
TGTGCCTGGGGACAGGGCTTGGGGAACACTGAAGCTTTCTTT	CAWGQGLGNTEAFF	TRBV30	.	TRBD1	TRBJ1-1
TGTGCCAGCAGCTCCTCCCCCGCGTTTAATTCACCCCTCCACTTT	CASSSSPAFNSPLHF	TRBV7-2	once	.	TRBJ1-6
TGTGCCAGCACCCCCCAGGGCTCTGGGGCCAACGTCCTGACTTTC	CASTPQGSGANVLTF	TRBV7-9	.	.	TRBJ2-6
TGTGCCAGCAGTTACGTCGGAGGGTATAACTATGGCTACACCTTC	CASSYVGGYNYGYTF	TRBV6-5	.	.	TRBJ1-2
TGTGCCAGCAGCAAACAGTTTATGAACACTGAAGCTTTCTTT	CASSKQFMNTEAFF	TRBV5-5	.	.	TRBJ1-1
TGTGCCAGCAGCCTCGGTGGACTAGCGGGAGTTGATGAGCAGTTCTTC	CASSLGGLAGVDEQFF	TRBV6-2/TRBV6-3	.	TRBD2	TRBJ2-1
TGTGCCAGCCGAGCGGGAGAGGGGTGGGTTGAGCAGTTCTTC	CASRAGEGWVEQFF	TRBV2	.	TRBD2	TRBJ2-1
TGTGCCACCAGTGACCGGGAAAGGAGAGGGTACCAAGAGACCCAGTACTTC	CATSDRERRGYQETQYF	TRBV24-1	.	.	TRBJ2-5
TGTGCCTGGAGTCGAGCCGGGACAGGGAGGGCCGAGCAGTACTTC	CAWSRAGTGRAEQYF	TRBV30	.	TRBD1	TRBJ2-7
TGTGCCACCTCAAACGGCTTAGCCGAGGGCTATGGCTACACCTTC	CATSNGLAEGYGYTF	TRBV24-1	many	.	TRBJ1-2
TGTGCCTGGATGGAAAATCACAGGCGAGGCACCGGGGAGCTGTTTTTT	CAWMENHRRGTGELFF	TRBV30	.	.	TRBJ2-2
TGTGCCAGCAGAGACAGGGCTCCTAACTATGGCTACACCTTC	CASRDRAPNYGYTF	TRBV6-5	.	TRBD1	TRBJ1-2
TGTGCCAGCACATTCCGGGAGGCCAAAAACATTCAGTACTTC	CASTFREAKNIQYF	TRBV5-6	.	.	TRBJ2-4
TGTGCCACCAGCAGGTTACCCGGGAGTCTCGCCGGGGAGCTGTTTTTT	CATSRLPGSLAGELFF	TRBV15	.	.	TRBJ2-2
TGTGCCACCAGTGATCTACTGAGGACCGGGACAGACGCAACTAATGAAAAACTGTTTTTT	CATSDLLRTGTDATNEKLFF	TRBV24-1	medium-sized	TRBD1	TRBJ1-4
TGTGCCAGCACATTCCGGTTCCAGGGGAACACTGAAGCTTTCTTT	CASTFRFQGNTEAFF	TRBV27	.	.	TRBJ1-1
TGCGCCAGCAGCTTGGCCGCGGCTACGACCGGGGAGCTGTTTTTT	CASSLAAATTGELFF	TRBV5-1	.	.	TRBJ2-2
TGTGCCAGCAGCTTTCGCGGTTCCTACGAGCAGTACTTC	CASSFRGSYEQYF	TRBV11-3	.	.	TRBJ2-7
TGTGCCAGCAGCATCTACAGGGACAATCAGCCCCAGCATTTT	CASSIYRDNQPQHF	TRBV5-5	.	.	TRBJ1-5
TGTGCCAGCAGCAATCGAAAGGGGGTCAATGGAAGCAATCAGCCCCAGCATTTT	CASSNRKGVNGSNQPQHF	TRBV21-1	.	.	TRBJ1-5
TGTGCCAGCAGCCTCTGGACTACGGGGGAAGATACGCAGTATTTT	CASSLWTTGEDTQYF	TRBV7-3	.	.	TRBJ2-3
TGCAGCGTCGGGACAGGTGCCAGCACAGATACGCAGTATTTT	CSVGTGASTDTQYF	TRBV29-1	.	TRBD1	TRBJ2-3
TGTGCCAGCAGTCCTTCAGAAGACTGGCCCACAGATACGCAGTATTTT	CASSPSEDWPTDTQYF	TRBV28	.	.	TRBJ2-3
TGCGCCAGCAGCTTGCTAGGTTATGAAAAACTGTTTTTT	CASSLLGYEKLFF	TRBV5-1	.	.	TRBJ1-4
TGTGCCAGCAGCCCTGCGGACAGGGCCTCTGGAAACACCATATATTTT	CASSPADRASGNTIYF	TRBV5-4	.	TRBD1	TRBJ1-3
TGTGCCAGCAGCCCGGGTAGGCGGCGATACTCCTACGAGCAGTACTTC	CASSPGRRRYSYEQYF	TRBV5-6	.	.	TRBJ2-7